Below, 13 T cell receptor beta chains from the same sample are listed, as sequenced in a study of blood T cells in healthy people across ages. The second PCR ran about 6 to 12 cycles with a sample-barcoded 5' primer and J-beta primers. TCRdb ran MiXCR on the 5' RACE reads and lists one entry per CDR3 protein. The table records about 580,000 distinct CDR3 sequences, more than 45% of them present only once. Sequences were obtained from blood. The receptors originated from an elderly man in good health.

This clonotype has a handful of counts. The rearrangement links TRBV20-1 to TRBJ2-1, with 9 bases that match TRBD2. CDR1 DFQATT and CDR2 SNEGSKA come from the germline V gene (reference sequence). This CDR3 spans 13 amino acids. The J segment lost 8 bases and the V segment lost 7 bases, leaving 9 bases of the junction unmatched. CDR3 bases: TGCAGTGGATCCAGCGGGAGGATCCATGAGCAGTTCTTC. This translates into CSGSSGRIHEQFF.

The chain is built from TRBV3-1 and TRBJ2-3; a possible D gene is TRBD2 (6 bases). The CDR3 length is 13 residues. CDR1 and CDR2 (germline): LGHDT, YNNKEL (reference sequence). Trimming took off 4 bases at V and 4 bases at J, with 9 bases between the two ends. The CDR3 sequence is CASSPWEADTQYF. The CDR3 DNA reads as TGTGCCAGCAGCCCCTGGGAGGCAGATACGCAGTATTTT.

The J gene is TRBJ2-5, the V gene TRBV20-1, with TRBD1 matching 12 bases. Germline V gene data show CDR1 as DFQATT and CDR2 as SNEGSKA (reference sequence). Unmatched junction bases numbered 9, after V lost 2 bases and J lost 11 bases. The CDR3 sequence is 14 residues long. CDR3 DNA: TGCAGTGCTAGAACGGGACAGGGGGCCGGTGAGCAGTACTTC. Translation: CSARTGQGAGEQYF.

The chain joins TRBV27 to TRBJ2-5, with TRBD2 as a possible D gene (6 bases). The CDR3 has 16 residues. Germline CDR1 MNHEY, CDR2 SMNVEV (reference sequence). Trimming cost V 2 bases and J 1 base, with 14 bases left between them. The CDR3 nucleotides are TGTGCCAGCAGTTTAGGGGGGTCAAACGGCCAAGAGACCCAGTACTTC. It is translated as CASSLGGSNGQETQYF.

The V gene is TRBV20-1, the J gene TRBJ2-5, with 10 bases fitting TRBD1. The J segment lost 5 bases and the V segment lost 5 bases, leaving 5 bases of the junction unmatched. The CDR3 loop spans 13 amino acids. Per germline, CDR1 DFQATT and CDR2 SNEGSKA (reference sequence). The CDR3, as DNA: TGCAGTGCTTCCGGGACAGGGGAGGAGACCCAGTACTTC. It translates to CSASGTGEETQYF.

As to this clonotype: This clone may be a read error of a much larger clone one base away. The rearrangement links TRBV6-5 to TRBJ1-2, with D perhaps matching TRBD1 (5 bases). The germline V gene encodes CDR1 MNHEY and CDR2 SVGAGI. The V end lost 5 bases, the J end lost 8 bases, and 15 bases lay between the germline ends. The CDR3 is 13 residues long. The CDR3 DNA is TGTGCCAGCAGTCCAGGGAATACTGAAGGCTACACCTTC. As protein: CASSPGNTEGYTF.

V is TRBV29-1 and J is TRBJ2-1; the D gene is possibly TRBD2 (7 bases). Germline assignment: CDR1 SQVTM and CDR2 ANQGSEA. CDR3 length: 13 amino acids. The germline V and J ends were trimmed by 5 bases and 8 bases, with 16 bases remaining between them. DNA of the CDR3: TGCAGCGTTTCCCTTGGGGGGGGCGATGAGCAGTTCTTC. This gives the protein CSVSLGGGDEQFF.

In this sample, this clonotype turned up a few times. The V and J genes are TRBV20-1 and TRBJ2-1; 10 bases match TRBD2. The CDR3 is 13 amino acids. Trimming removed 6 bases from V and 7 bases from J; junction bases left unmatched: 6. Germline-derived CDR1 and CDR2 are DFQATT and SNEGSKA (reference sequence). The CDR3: CSADRTSGNEQFF. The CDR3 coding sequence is TGCAGTGCGGACCGGACTAGCGGTAATGAGCAGTTCTTC.

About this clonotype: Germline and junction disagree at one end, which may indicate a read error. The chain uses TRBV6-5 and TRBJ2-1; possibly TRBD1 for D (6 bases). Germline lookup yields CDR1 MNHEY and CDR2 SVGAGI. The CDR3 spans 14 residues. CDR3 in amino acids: CACSKPGHPDEQFF. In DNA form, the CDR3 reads TGTGCCTGCAGCAAGCCGGGACACCCTGACGAGCAGTTCTTC.

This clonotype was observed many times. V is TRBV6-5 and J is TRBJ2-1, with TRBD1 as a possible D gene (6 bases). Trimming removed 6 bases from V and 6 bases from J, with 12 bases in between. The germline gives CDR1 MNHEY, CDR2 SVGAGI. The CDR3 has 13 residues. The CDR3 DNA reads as TGTGCCAGCAGGGACAACAGGGTCAATGAGCAGTTCTTC. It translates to CASRDNRVNEQFF.

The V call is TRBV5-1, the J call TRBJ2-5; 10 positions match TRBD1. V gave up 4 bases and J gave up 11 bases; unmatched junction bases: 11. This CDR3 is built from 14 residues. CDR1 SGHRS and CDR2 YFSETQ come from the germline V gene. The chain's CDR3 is CASSMATGGNEQYF. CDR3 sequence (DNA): TGCGCCAGCAGCATGGCGACAGGGGGCAATGAGCAGTACTTC. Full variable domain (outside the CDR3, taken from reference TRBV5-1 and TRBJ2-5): KAGVTQTPRYLIKTRGQQVTLSCSPISGHRSVSWYQQTPGQGLQFLFEYFSETQRNKGNFPGRFSGRQFSNSRSEMNVSTLELGDSALYLCASSMATGGNEQYFGPGTRLLVL.

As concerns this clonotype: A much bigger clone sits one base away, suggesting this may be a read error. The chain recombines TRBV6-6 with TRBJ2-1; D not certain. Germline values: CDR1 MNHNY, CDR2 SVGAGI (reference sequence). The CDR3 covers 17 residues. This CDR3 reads CVSSLTQRAFFYNEQFF. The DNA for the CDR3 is TGTGTCAGCAGTTTGACCCAGCGAGCCTTCTTCTACAATGAGCAGTTCTTC.

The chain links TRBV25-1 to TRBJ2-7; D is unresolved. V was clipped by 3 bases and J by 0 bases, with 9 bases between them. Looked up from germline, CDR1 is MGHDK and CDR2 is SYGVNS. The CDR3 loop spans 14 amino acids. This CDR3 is CASSERMSSYEQYF. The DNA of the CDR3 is TGTGCCAGCAGTGAGAGGATGAGCTCCTACGAGCAGTACTTC.